A selection of T cell receptor beta chains follows, all from one sample in a study of control samples from healthy donors and cancer patients. Profiling relied on immunoSEQ multiplex PCR, and the TCRdb table lists in-frame clones only, not all of them. Recorded for this sample: about 190,000 clones. The sample consisted of blood. These receptors originate from a woman aged 30 to 39 in good health. Both conserved end residues are part of each CDR3. D genes are given only for firm matches.

V,J,D,CDR3,DNA
TRBV5-6,TRBJ1-6,-,CASSLGAPRPLHF,TGTGCCAGCAGCTTGGGTGCCCCCCGACCCCTCCACTTT
TRBV24-1,TRBJ1-1,-,CATSSTGNAFF,TGTGCCACCAGTTCAACAGGGAATGCTTTCTTT
TRBV27,TRBJ2-1,-,CASSFLGSYNEQFF,TGTGCCAGCAGTTTCTTGGGCTCCTACAATGAGCAGTTCTTC
TRBV27,TRBJ2-3,-,CASSLSPGSPSPGTQYF,TGTGCCAGCAGTTTATCACCGGGGTCCCCATCCCCGGGTACGCAGTATTTT
TRBV3-1/TRBV3-2,TRBJ2-3,-,CASSQEDTSTDTQYF,TGTGCCAGCAGCCAAGAGGACACGAGCACAGATACGCAGTATTTT
TRBV3-1/TRBV3-2,TRBJ2-3,-,CASSIVDTQYF,TGTGCCAGCAGTATTGTAGATACGCAGTATTTT
TRBV28,TRBJ1-4,-,CASRPSGGRVTNEKLFF,TGTGCCAGCAGACCCTCCGGGGGGAGGGTAACTAATGAAAAACTGTTTTTT
TRBV2,TRBJ1-2,-,CASGLDYGYTF,TGTGCCAGCGGGTTAGACTATGGCTACACCTTC
TRBV12-5,TRBJ1-5,-,CASGLEGQPQHF,TGTGCTAGTGGTTTAGAAGGACAGCCCCAGCATTTT
TRBV11-2,TRBJ1-4,-,CASSLDRDRQGRGKLFF,TGTGCCAGCAGCTTAGATCGGGATCGGCAGGGGCGGGGAAAACTGTTTTTT
TRBV28,TRBJ1-6,TRBD1,CASSPAQGQGGSWSPLHF,TGTGCCAGCAGCCCCGCCCAGGGACAGGGCGGATCGTGGTCACCCCTCCACTTT
TRBV5-1,TRBJ1-2,-,CASSLPGAESGGYTF,TGCGCCAGCAGCTTGCCAGGGGCTGAGTCTGGTGGCTACACCTTC
TRBV9,TRBJ1-1,-,CASSVATSTEAFF,TGTGCCAGCAGCGTAGCTACGAGTACTGAAGCTTTCTTT
TRBV5-8,TRBJ1-1,-,CASSLETGGDTEAFF,TGTGCCAGCAGCTTGGAAACGGGTGGGGACACTGAAGCTTTCTTT
TRBV12-3/TRBV12-4,TRBJ1-2,-,CASSFGNNYGYTF,TGTGCCAGCAGTTTTGGCAACAACTATGGCTACACCTTC
TRBV28,TRBJ1-4,-,CASMATGRKLFF,TGTGCCAGTATGGCAACGGGGCGAAAACTGTTTTTT
TRBV2,TRBJ1-5,-,CASRGVRGGNQPQHF,TGTGCCAGCAGGGGGGTAAGGGGCGGCAATCAGCCCCAGCATTTT
TRBV5-1,TRBJ1-2,TRBD1,CASSPGSLTGGYGYTF,TGCGCCAGCAGCCCAGGATCATTGACAGGGGGCTATGGCTACACCTTC
TRBV19,TRBJ1-3,-,CASSMERGSGNTIYF,TGTGCCAGTAGTATGGAAAGGGGATCCGGAAACACCATATATTTT
TRBV9,TRBJ2-7,TRBD2,CASSPGGKLTYEQYF,TGTGCCAGCAGCCCGGGGGGGAAACTCACCTACGAGCAGTACTTC
TRBV4-1,TRBJ2-1,TRBD2,CASSHTSGGLGEQFF,TGCGCCAGCAGCCACACTAGCGGGGGTCTAGGTGAGCAGTTCTTC
TRBV7-2,TRBJ2-7,-,CASSLPGTYRPYEQYF,TGTGCCAGCAGCTTACCAGGGACATATCGCCCCTACGAGCAGTACTTC
TRBV28,TRBJ1-5,-,CASSLSRGLYQPQHF,TGTGCCAGCAGTTTATCAAGGGGTCTATATCAGCCCCAGCATTTT
TRBV3-1/TRBV3-2,TRBJ2-7,TRBD1,CASSHLDRAWYDF,TGTGCCAGCAGCCACCTGGACAGGGCTTGGTACGACTTC
TRBV11-3,TRBJ1-6,TRBD1,CASRPTLDRGNNSPLHF,TGTGCCAGCAGACCTACTCTCGACAGGGGTAATAATTCACCCCTCCACTTT
TRBV20-1,TRBJ2-7,-,CSAREAYEQYF,TGCAGTGCTAGAGAGGCCTACGAGCAGTACTTC
TRBV5-5,TRBJ1-4,-,CATRGLDSSTNEKLFF,TGTGCCACCAGGGGACTTGACAGTTCAACTAATGAAAAACTGTTTTTT
TRBV28,TRBJ1-3,-,CASSLGFASGNTIYF,TGTGCCAGCAGTCTAGGGTTCGCCTCTGGAAACACCATATATTTT
TRBV10-3,TRBJ2-1,-,CAISEYRQDNEQFF,TGTGCCATCAGTGAGTACCGTCAAGACAATGAGCAGTTCTTC
TRBV7-8,TRBJ1-5,-,CASSLGWAFLQPQHF,TGTGCCAGCAGCTTAGGGTGGGCCTTTCTGCAGCCCCAGCATTTT
TRBV18,TRBJ1-5,-,CASSSAGSNQPQHF,TGTGCCAGCTCATCAGCAGGGAGCAATCAGCCCCAGCATTTT
TRBV5-1,TRBJ1-1,-,CASSLIPPRPGVGNTEAFF,TGCGCCAGCAGCTTGATTCCGCCACGTCCTGGGGTGGGAAACACTGAAGCTTTCTTT
TRBV4-1,TRBJ2-3,TRBD2,CASSQGILGGAPDTQYF,TGCGCCAGCAGCCAGGGGATACTCGGGGGGGCCCCAGATACGCAGTATTTT
TRBV9,TRBJ2-1,-,CASSGPSSGYEQFF,TGTGCCAGCAGCGGACCGTCCAGTGGCTATGAGCAGTTCTTC
TRBV5-1,TRBJ1-4,TRBD1,CASSPSRDRGRDEKLFF,TGCGCCAGCAGCCCGTCCCGGGACAGGGGGCGCGATGAAAAACTGTTTTTT
TRBV19,TRBJ2-5,-,CASNRGAEETQYF,TGTGCCAGTAACCGGGGGGCCGAAGAGACCCAGTACTTC
TRBV28,TRBJ2-3,TRBD1,CASSFGTANTDTQYF,TGTGCCAGCAGTTTCGGGACAGCTAACACAGATACGCAGTATTTT
TRBV11-2,TRBJ2-7,-,CASSLTGPSYEQYF,TGTGCCAGCAGCTTGACAGGTCCCTCCTACGAGCAGTACTTC
TRBV4-3,TRBJ1-3,-,CASSQDRTGLNTIYF,TGCGCCAGCAGCCAAGATAGAACGGGGCTGAACACCATATATTTT
TRBV28,TRBJ1-5,TRBD1,CASRDRGMSNQPQHF,TGTGCCAGCAGGGACAGGGGGATGAGCAATCAGCCCCAGCATTTT
TRBV28,TRBJ2-5,TRBD1,CASSSLAGGLSETQYF,TGTGCCAGCAGTTCCTTGGCAGGGGGTCTGTCGGAGACCCAGTACTTC
TRBV29-1,TRBJ1-1,-,CSVALNMNTEAFF,TGCAGCGTTGCCCTCAATATGAACACTGAAGCTTTCTTT
TRBV6-4,TRBJ2-3,TRBD2,CASSRLAGGLDTQYF,TGTGCCAGCAGCAGACTAGCGGGGGGGCTGGATACGCAGTATTTT
TRBV27,TRBJ2-7,TRBD2,CASSSRTSSSYEQYF,TGTGCCAGCAGTTCACGGACTAGCAGTTCCTACGAGCAGTACTTC
TRBV7-2,TRBJ1-6,-,CASSLFQNNSPLHF,TGTGCCAGCAGCTTATTCCAGAATAATTCACCCCTCCACTTT
TRBV15,TRBJ1-2,-,CATSSISLRAGYTF,TGTGCCACCAGCAGTATCAGTTTACGAGCTGGCTACACCTTC
TRBV27,TRBJ2-6,-,CASTSGWGATSGANVLTF,TGTGCCAGCACCTCAGGTTGGGGCGCCACCTCTGGGGCCAACGTCCTGACTTTC
TRBV7-9,TRBJ1-3,TRBD1,CASSPWDSRGNTIYF,TGTGCCAGCAGCCCTTGGGACAGCAGGGGAAACACCATATATTTT
TRBV6-5,TRBJ1-1,-,CASSQRGSNTEAFF,TGTGCCAGCAGTCAACGAGGGTCGAACACTGAAGCTTTCTTT